The TCR beta chain described here comes from a study of shared clonotypes between healthy human individuals. The CDR3 is made up of 15 amino acids. The V and J ends lost 5 bases and 1 base respectively, with 14 bases between them. From germline, CDR1 is LNHDA and CDR2 SQIVND (reference sequence). Measured with immunoSEQ multiplex PCR; TCRdb has only the in-frame clones, and not every one. The table records some 2,000,000 clones, roughly 95% of them present only once. The material sequenced was naive CD4+ T cells sorted from blood. The subset: CD45RA+ positively selected. This clonotype was sampled from a man aged 18 to 29 in good health. The rearrangement joins TRBV19 to TRBJ2-5, with D tentatively TRBD1 (6 bases). CDR3: CASSGSWTAQETQYF. DNA for the CDR3: TGTGCCAGTAGTGGATCGTGGACAGCCCAAGAGACCCAGTACTTC.